This TCR beta chain was retrieved from a study of T-cell reconstitution after alpha-beta-depleted transplantation in children (dated by TCRdb to 2016 to 2017). Background on the whole study: Using TCR repertoire profiling, the study followed T-cell immune reconstitution in a quantitative way in children after TCRalphabeta/CD19-depleted allogeneic hematopoietic cell transplantation.

As concerns this clonotype: The specificity of this receptor is unknown. The input lacks base qualities; no much larger clone sits a single base away.

The germline ends are 14 bases apart after V is trimmed by 0 bases and J by 4 bases. The CDR3 goes from the cysteine to the phenylalanine over 16 residues. Here the CDR3 DNA is all that survives: 48 bases in frame from base 1. In the germline V gene, CDR1 corresponds to SGDLS and CDR2 to YYNGEE. Library prep was done by PCR. TCRdb records Illumina HiSeq 2500 as the sequencer. To normalize quantification of the TCRbeta repertoire, the TCR libraries were built with molecular barcoding that relied on unique molecular identifiers. Through fastp at Q25 and MiXCR, TCRdb rebuilt clones from the public reads, retaining in-frame beta chains. CDR3 protein duplicates are merged, each entry listing the most common genes and DNA. The sample table records more than 400,000 distinct CDR3 sequences; roughly 10% of these occur just once. The top ten constitute approximately 15% of the sample. The full study reports these points: Over subsequent months, a decline in hyperexpanded clone frequencies was noted, and after one year, T-cell counts and TCRbeta diversity were mostly ascribed to newly produced T cells. About two months after transplant, the apparently early recovery of alphabetaT-cell counts reportedly depended on just several hundred clones that had expanded rapidly and came from non-depleted graft cells. In some patients, the high TCRbeta diversity seen at day 60 was put down to recipient T cells and intrathymic progenitors that had survived conditioning.

The sample's treatment or condition label is to be understood as: allogeneic hematopoietic cell transplantation with graft depleted of TCRalphabeta T cells and CD19 B cells. TCRalphabeta/CD19-depleted allogeneic hematopoietic cell grafts were given to the transplant recipients, all of whom were children. The TCR was taken from a female patient between 2 and 10 years old who had a stem cell transplant for aplastic anemia, so the T cells may come from the graft donor. The sequence is built from TRBV9 and TRBJ2-1; the D region possibly corresponds to TRBD2 (6 bases align). The material sequenced was PBMCs, mostly from graft donor cells, taken 180 days after TCRalphabeta/CD19-depleted stem cell transplant. The CDR3 has the sequence CASSVEGGKEYNEQFF. The DNA reads TGTGCCAGCAGCGTAGAAGGCGGGAAAGAGTACAATGAGCAGTTCTTC.